A selection of T cell receptor beta chains follows, all from one sample in a study of blood T cell repertoires in COVID-19. Measured with immunoSEQ multiplex PCR; TCRdb has only the in-frame clones, and not every one. The top ten hold roughly 9.8% of the sample, which has about 130,000 clones, 70% to 80% seen once. Input material: peripheral blood. The receptors come from a man aged 60-69 years who had recovered from COVID-19. Both conserved end residues are part of each CDR3. Each record gives: V gene, D gene, CDR3 length, clone size, J gene, CDR3 DNA, CDR3 protein. The D gene is left open where the match is weak. Only some rows state a clone size, as once, few, many or a class for expanded clones.

TRBV7-2	TRBD1	15	NA	TRBJ1-2	TGTGCCAGCAGCTCTCAGGGGGCGCTTGACTATGGCTACACCTTC	CASSSQGALDYGYTF
TRBV5-1	TRBD2	19	NA	TRBJ2-4	TGCGCCAGCAGCTTGGGAGCGGGAGGGCCCGTGGGTGACAAAAACATTCAGTACTTC	CASSLGAGGPVGDKNIQYF
TRBV7-2	NA	13	NA	TRBJ2-7	TGTGCCAGCAGCATGACTAGAGGCTACGAGCAGTACTTC	CASSMTRGYEQYF
TRBV19	TRBD2	16	NA	TRBJ2-3	TGTGCCAGTACTCTTCTGGCGGGAGGGCCCTCAGATACGCAGTATTTT	CASTLLAGGPSDTQYF
TRBV4-1	TRBD2	21	NA	TRBJ2-1	TGCGCCAGCAGCCAAGATCGGATCGGACTAGCGGGAGCGTCAAGGGACAATGAGCAGTTCTTC	CASSQDRIGLAGASRDNEQFF
TRBV7-2	TRBD2	15	once	TRBJ2-5	TGTGCCAGCAGCTTAGGAGCGGGAGGGATAGAGACCCAGTACTTC	CASSLGAGGIETQYF
TRBV27	NA	14	once	TRBJ2-2	TGTGCCAGCGGATCAGGGGCGACCACCGGGGAGCTGTTTTTT	CASGSGATTGELFF
TRBV9	NA	15	NA	TRBJ1-1	TGTGCCAGCAGCGTAGATATCGGTCTGAACACTGAAGCTTTCTTT	CASSVDIGLNTEAFF
TRBV7-2	TRBD1	14	NA	TRBJ1-5	TGTGCCAGCAGCTGGGGACAGGGCAATCAGCCCCAGCATTTT	CASSWGQGNQPQHF
TRBV28	NA	15	NA	TRBJ1-1	TGTGCCAGCAGTTTATCAATCGGGTCGAACACTGAAGCTTTCTTT	CASSLSIGSNTEAFF
TRBV7-6	NA	17	NA	TRBJ1-1	TGTGCCAGCAGCTCCCTAGTCAACAGGGACGGGAACACTGAAGCTTTCTTT	CASSSLVNRDGNTEAFF
TRBV6-5	TRBD1	14	NA	TRBJ2-7	TGTGCCAGCAGTCTAGGACAGGTCTCCTACGAGCAGTACTTC	CASSLGQVSYEQYF
TRBV6-5	NA	13	NA	TRBJ1-1	TGTGCCAGCAGTTCGCAGGGTCCCACTGAAGCTTTCTTT	CASSSQGPTEAFF
TRBV4-2	NA	16	NA	TRBJ2-7	TGTGCCAGCAGCCAAGGAGTTGAGCAGGTGTCCTACGAGCAGTACTTC	CASSQGVEQVSYEQYF
TRBV4-2	TRBD2	19	NA	TRBJ2-2	TGTGCCAGCAGCCAAAGACTAGCGGGAGGGACGACGAACACCGGGGAGCTGTTTTTT	CASSQRLAGGTTNTGELFF
TRBV30	TRBD1	14	NA	TRBJ1-1	TGTGCCTGGATACCTCCGGGACAGATAGTTATGGCTTTCTTT	CAWIPPGQIVMAFF
TRBV5-1	TRBD1	15	NA	TRBJ2-5	TGCGCCAGCAGCACCGGACAGGGGGGCCAAGAGACCCAGTACTTC	CASSTGQGGQETQYF
TRBV28	NA	14	NA	TRBJ2-3	TGTGCCAGCAGCTCGGGACAAAGCACAGATACGCAGTATTTT	CASSSGQSTDTQYF
TRBV7-2	NA	14	NA	TRBJ2-3	TGTGCCAGCAGCCGCGGAGGCGACGCAGATACGCAGTATTTT	CASSRGGDADTQYF
TRBV27	NA	15	NA	TRBJ1-4	TGTGCCAGCAGTCCATGGACAGCCAGGAACGAAAAACTGTTTTTT	CASSPWTARNEKLFF
TRBV7-2	NA	15	NA	TRBJ2-3	TGTGCCAGCAGCTTAGCGGTAGCGAGCACAGATACGCAGTATTTT	CASSLAVASTDTQYF
TRBV3-1/TRBV3-2	NA	16	NA	TRBJ1-3	TGTGCCAGCAGCCAAGGAGTAGGCGGCGTAGGAAACACCATATATTTT	CASSQGVGGVGNTIYF
TRBV3-1/TRBV3-2	TRBD2	16	NA	TRBJ2-3	TGTGCCAGCAGCCCGTGGGGACTAGCGGGATCCGGTACGCAGTATTTT	CASSPWGLAGSGTQYF
TRBV5-1	NA	16	few	TRBJ2-2	TGCGCCAGCAGCTTGGCTGGCGGGGTAGGGACCGGGGAGCTGTTTTTT	CASSLAGGVGTGELFF
TRBV29-1	TRBD1	13	NA	TRBJ1-4	TGCAGCGTGGTTGACAGGGTGGGCGAAAAACTGTTTTTT	CSVVDRVGEKLFF
TRBV28	TRBD1	14	NA	TRBJ1-1	TGTGCCAGCGCGCTCGGGACAGGAACACTGAGGGCTTTCTTT	CASALGTGTLRAFF
TRBV28	NA	17	NA	TRBJ1-2	TGTGCCAGCAGTTTAGCGCCCCCCTCTGGAGGGTGGTATGGCTACACCTTC	CASSLAPPSGGWYGYTF
TRBV5-1	NA	11	NA	TRBJ2-1	TGCGCCAGCAGCTCCCAGGGTGAGCAGTTCTTC	CASSSQGEQFF
TRBV7-2	TRBD2	16	NA	TRBJ2-5	TGTGCCAGCAGCCCACAGACTAGCGGGGGGGAAGAGACCCAGTACTTC	CASSPQTSGGEETQYF
TRBV5-1	NA	14	NA	TRBJ2-1	TGCGCCAGCAGCTTGGCAGGGGCTGTGGATGAGCAGTTCTTC	CASSLAGAVDEQFF
TRBV9	NA	14	many	TRBJ1-4	TGTGCCAGCAGCTCCAGGGTGGATAGTGAAAAACTGTTTTTT	CASSSRVDSEKLFF
TRBV10-3	TRBD1	14	NA	TRBJ1-5	TGTGCCATCAGTTCGACAGGGGGTAATCAGCCCCAGCATTTT	CAISSTGGNQPQHF
TRBV27	TRBD2	17	NA	TRBJ2-7	TGTGCCAGCAGTTTAGAGACTAGCGGGGGGGCTCCCCACGAGCAGTACTTC	CASSLETSGGAPHEQYF